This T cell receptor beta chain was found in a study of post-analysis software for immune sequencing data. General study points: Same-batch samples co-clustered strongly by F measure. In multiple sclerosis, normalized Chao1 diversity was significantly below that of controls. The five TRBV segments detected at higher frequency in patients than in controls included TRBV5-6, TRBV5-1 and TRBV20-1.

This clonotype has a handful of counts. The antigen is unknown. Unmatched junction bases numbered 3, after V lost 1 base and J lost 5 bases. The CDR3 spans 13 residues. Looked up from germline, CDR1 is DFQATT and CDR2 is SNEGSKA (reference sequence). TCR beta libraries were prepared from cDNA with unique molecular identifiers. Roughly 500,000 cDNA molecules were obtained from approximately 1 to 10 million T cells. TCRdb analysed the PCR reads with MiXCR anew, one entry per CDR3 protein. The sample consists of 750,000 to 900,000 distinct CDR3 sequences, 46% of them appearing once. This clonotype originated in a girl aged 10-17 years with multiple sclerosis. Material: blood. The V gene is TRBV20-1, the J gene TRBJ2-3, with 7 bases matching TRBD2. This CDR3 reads CSARVVAGDTQYF. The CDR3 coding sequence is TGCAGTGCTAGAGTCGTAGCGGGAGATACGCAGTATTTT.